In this sample, the clone carrying this T cell receptor (beta chain) turned up a few times. The antigen is undetermined. MiXCR, run by TCRdb on the RT-PCR reads, gives a single entry per CDR3 protein. The table records about 190,000 distinct CDR3 sequences, approximately 15% of them present only once. This sample was included in a study of response to subunit inactivated influenza vaccine. Study findings and constraints: There was a suggestion from the authors that each seasonal influenza vaccination recruits few new T cells.

Germline trimming cut 7 bases from V and 0 bases from J; bases unmatched to any gene: 5. The germline V gene has CDR1 MNHEY and CDR2 SVGEGT. The CDR3 contains 14 residues. The sequence was obtained from a man between 45 and 60 years old who received an inactivated influenza vaccine. The source material was CD8+ T cells sorted from PBMCs, sampled roughly 5 days after vaccination. The chain has TRBV6-2 or TRBV6-3 and TRBJ1-1; 7 nucleotides agree with TRBD1. Here the CDR3 reads CASIPDRVNTEAFF. CDR3 DNA sequence: TGTGCCAGCATACCCGACAGGGTGAACACTGAAGCTTTCTTT.